This is a list of T cell receptor beta chains from one sample in a study of OX40 agonist ivuxolimab in advanced cancers. Only in-frame clones appear in the TCRdb table, and some are missing; sequencing was by immunoSEQ multiplex PCR. The sample carries 70,000 to 95,000 clones, approximately 91% recorded once. The sample consisted of CD4+ or CD8+ T cells sorted from blood, taken in a trial of the OX40 agonist ivuxolimab. The receptors here all came from an adult with an advanced solid tumor such as melanoma, head and neck, liver or kidney cancer. CDR3s include the opening cysteine and the closing phenylalanine or tryptophan. Fields, in order: D gene, clone size, CDR3 length, V gene, J gene, CDR3 protein, CDR3 DNA. D genes are given only for firm matches. Not all rows give a size; the values are once, few, many and, for expanded clones, a class.

TRBD2	.	18	TRBV9	TRBJ2-2	CASSLGLAGLRNTGELFF	TGTGCCAGCAGCCTGGGACTAGCGGGTTTACGGAACACCGGGGAGCTGTTTTTT
.	.	15	TRBV9	TRBJ2-6	CASSVVGSGANVLTF	TGTGCCAGCAGCGTAGTTGGCTCTGGGGCCAACGTCCTGACTTTC
TRBD1	.	15	TRBV11-2	TRBJ1-4	CASSSLTGANEKLFF	TGTGCCAGCAGCTCCCTGACAGGGGCGAATGAAAAACTGTTTTTT
.	.	17	TRBV7-2	TRBJ2-1	CASSPPERGSSYNEQFF	TGTGCCAGCAGCCCCCCCGAAAGGGGGTCATCTTACAATGAGCAGTTCTTC
.	.	12	TRBV30	TRBJ2-1	CAWKRVRNEQFF	TGTGCCTGGAAGCGGGTCCGGAATGAGCAGTTCTTC
.	.	12	TRBV30	TRBJ2-3	CAWSVLADTQYF	TGTGCCTGGAGTGTACTAGCAGATACGCAGTATTTT
.	.	17	TRBV5-1	TRBJ1-4	CASSLKASLETPAKLFF	TGCGCCAGCAGCTTGAAGGCCAGTCTGGAGACTCCCGCAAAACTGTTTTTT
.	few	13	TRBV11-2	TRBJ1-6	CASTPGPNSPLHF	TGTGCCAGCACCCCAGGACCTAATTCACCCCTCCACTTT
.	.	14	TRBV7-8	TRBJ1-5	CASSLEGGNQPQHF	TGTGCCAGCAGCTTAGAAGGGGGCAATCAGCCCCAGCATTTT
TRBD1	.	17	TRBV18	TRBJ1-3	CASSPPGQRNSGNTIYF	TGTGCCAGCTCACCTCCGGGACAGAGAAACTCTGGAAACACCATATATTTT
.	.	16	TRBV7-8	TRBJ2-2	CASSFLTGTNTGELFF	TGTGCCAGCAGCTTCCTGACGGGTACGAACACCGGGGAGCTGTTTTTT
.	.	14	TRBV23-1	TRBJ2-7	CASNPGEGGYEQYF	TGCGCCAGCAACCCAGGGGAGGGAGGCTACGAGCAGTACTTC
.	few	13	TRBV5-4	TRBJ1-5	CASSLEVGQPQHF	TGTGCCAGCAGCTTGGAAGTGGGGCAGCCCCAGCATTTT
.	.	14	TRBV9	TRBJ1-2	CASSHGQAAYGYTF	TGTGCCAGCAGCCATGGCCAGGCTGCCTATGGCTACACCTTC
.	once	14	TRBV5-4	TRBJ1-2	CASSSGETSYGYTF	TGTGCCAGCAGCTCAGGTGAAACTAGCTATGGCTACACCTTC
.	.	15	TRBV6-6	TRBJ1-3	CASSPGTTDFNTIYF	TGTGCCAGCAGTCCCGGGACGACAGATTTTAACACCATATATTTT
.	.	13	TRBV18	TRBJ2-4	CASSAGAGNIQYF	TGTGCCAGCTCAGCCGGGGCCGGGAACATTCAGTACTTC
.	.	12	TRBV28	TRBJ1-5	CASSSQGQPQHF	TGTGCCAGCAGTTCTCAGGGGCAGCCCCAGCATTTT
TRBD1	few	13	TRBV30	TRBJ1-2	CAWSEGQPYGYTF	TGTGCCTGGAGCGAGGGACAGCCCTATGGCTACACCTTC
.	.	16	TRBV19	TRBJ2-4	CASAQSQGGAKNIQYF	TGTGCCAGCGCCCAAAGCCAGGGGGGAGCCAAAAACATTCAGTACTTC
.	.	16	TRBV27	TRBJ1-2	CASSLSSIEVNYGYTF	TGTGCCAGCAGTTTATCTTCTATAGAGGTTAACTATGGCTACACCTTC
TRBD2	.	13	TRBV28	TRBJ2-3	CAIYSGSTDTQYF	TGTGCCATATATAGCGGGAGCACAGATACGCAGTATTTT
.	.	13	TRBV29-1	TRBJ1-1	CSVMSGGNTEAFF	TGCAGCGTTATGTCGGGGGGGAACACTGAAGCTTTCTTT
TRBD1	.	16	TRBV5-8	TRBJ1-5	CASSLRTGPSNQPQHF	TGTGCCAGCAGCCTTAGGACAGGACCAAGCAATCAGCCCCAGCATTTT
.	.	12	TRBV29-1	TRBJ1-5	CSKRQHNQPQHF	TGCAGCAAAAGACAGCATAATCAGCCCCAGCATTTT
TRBD2	.	16	TRBV5-1	TRBJ2-7	CASSSRPSGGFYEQYF	TGCGCCAGCAGCTCCCGTCCCAGCGGGGGTTTCTACGAGCAGTACTTC
.	once	17	TRBV5-8	TRBJ2-3	CASSLAPNLRSTDTQYF	TGTGCCAGCAGCTTGGCGCCGAACCTAAGAAGCACAGATACGCAGTATTTT
TRBD1	.	14	TRBV9	TRBJ2-3	CASTPQDRADTQYF	TGTGCCAGCACCCCCCAAGACAGGGCGGATACGCAGTATTTT
.	.	14	TRBV4-3	TRBJ1-1	CASSQEGRGAEAFF	TGCGCCAGCAGCCAAGAAGGCAGGGGTGCTGAAGCTTTCTTT
.	.	14	TRBV29-1	TRBJ2-3	CSASPTSFTDTQYF	TGCAGCGCATCCCCGACAAGTTTCACAGATACGCAGTATTTT
TRBD1	.	14	TRBV5-1	TRBJ2-1	CASYRGDSLYEQFF	TGCGCCAGCTACAGGGGGGACAGTCTTTATGAGCAGTTCTTC
.	.	15	TRBV7-2	TRBJ1-5	CASSLVIDINQPQHF	TGTGCCAGCAGCTTAGTAATAGATATTAATCAGCCCCAGCATTTT
TRBD1	.	14	TRBV5-4	TRBJ1-1	CASSSWTGNTEAFF	TGTGCCAGCAGCAGCTGGACAGGAAACACTGAAGCTTTCTTT
TRBD1	.	15	TRBV15	TRBJ1-2	CATSREGQGGYGYTF	TGTGCCACCAGCAGAGAGGGACAGGGCGGCTATGGCTACACCTTC
.	.	13	TRBV11-1	TRBJ2-5	CASSLGGRETQYF	TGTGCCAGCAGCTTAGGCGGGCGGGAGACCCAGTACTTC
.	.	12	TRBV12-5	TRBJ1-1	CASGLGQGHAFF	TGTGCTAGTGGTCTAGGGCAAGGCCACGCTTTCTTT
.	.	13	TRBV10-3	TRBJ2-1	CAISVLQGAEQFF	TGTGCCATCAGTGTCCTACAGGGTGCTGAGCAGTTCTTC
.	.	14	TRBV11-2	TRBJ2-1	CASSFGGGYNEQFF	TGTGCCAGCAGCTTCGGAGGGGGATACAATGAGCAGTTCTTC
TRBD1	once	19	TRBV27	TRBJ2-2	CASSPTLRDRGRNTGELFF	TGTGCCAGCAGTCCCACCCTCCGGGACAGGGGGCGAAACACCGGGGAGCTGTTTTTT
.	.	17	TRBV2	TRBJ2-4	CASRANSWDRTVNIQYF	TGTGCCAGCAGGGCGAATTCTTGGGACCGCACCGTCAACATTCAGTACTTC